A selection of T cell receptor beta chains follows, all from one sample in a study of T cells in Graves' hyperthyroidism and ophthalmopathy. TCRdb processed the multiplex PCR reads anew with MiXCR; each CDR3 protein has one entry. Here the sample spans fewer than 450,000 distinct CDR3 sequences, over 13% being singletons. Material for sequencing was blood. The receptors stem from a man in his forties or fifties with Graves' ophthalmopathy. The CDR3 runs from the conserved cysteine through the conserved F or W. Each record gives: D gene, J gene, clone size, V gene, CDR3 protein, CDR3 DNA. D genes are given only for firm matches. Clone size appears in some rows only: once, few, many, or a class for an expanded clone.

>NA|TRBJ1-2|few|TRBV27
CASSLSGLKGYTF
TGTGCCAGCAGTTTATCAGGGTTGAAGGGCTACACCTTC
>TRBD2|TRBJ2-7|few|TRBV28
CASSQLLAVSSYEQYF
TGTGCCAGCAGTCAACTACTAGCGGTGAGCTCCTACGAGCAGTACTTC
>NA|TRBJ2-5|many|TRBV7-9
CASSFGRDETQYF
TGTGCCAGCAGCTTCGGTCGGGACGAGACCCAGTACTTC
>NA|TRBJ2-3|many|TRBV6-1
CASSRRGGRSTDTQYF
TGTGCCAGCAGTCGCCGTGGGGGGCGATCCACAGATACGCAGTATTTT
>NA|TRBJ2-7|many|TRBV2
CASSERDTLEQYF
TGTGCCAGCAGTGAAAGAGACACCCTAGAGCAGTACTTC
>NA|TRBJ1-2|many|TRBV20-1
CSARSGAYGYTF
TGCAGTGCTCGCAGCGGGGCCTATGGCTACACCTTC
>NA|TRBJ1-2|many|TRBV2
CASSYKSAGGYTF
TGTGCCAGCAGTTATAAGTCCGCGGGTGGCTACACCTTC
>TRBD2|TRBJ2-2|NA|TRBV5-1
CASSLGVISGRWTGELFF
TGCGCCAGCAGCTTGGGGGTCATTAGCGGGAGATGGACCGGGGAGCTGTTTTTT
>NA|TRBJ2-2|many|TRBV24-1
CATSESNIGELFF
TGTGCCACCAGCGAGAGTAATATCGGGGAGCTGTTTTTT
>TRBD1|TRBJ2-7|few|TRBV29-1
CSGRQGRGEQYF
TGCAGCGGGCGACAGGGTAGAGGCGAGCAGTACTTC
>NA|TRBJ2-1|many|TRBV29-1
CSGDLGPLNEQFF
TGCAGCGGGGACCTTGGGCCCCTGAATGAGCAGTTCTTC
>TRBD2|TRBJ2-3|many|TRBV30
CAWSAGGGRTDTQYF
TGTGCCTGGAGTGCGGGGGGAGGACGCACAGATACGCAGTATTTT
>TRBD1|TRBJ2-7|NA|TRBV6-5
CASSYRPGGEQYF
TGTGCCAGCAGTTACCGTCCAGGGGGCGAGCAGTACTTC
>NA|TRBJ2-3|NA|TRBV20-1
CSASPLASSTDTQYF
TGCAGTGCTTCACCCCTAGCGTCTAGCACAGATACGCAGTATTTT
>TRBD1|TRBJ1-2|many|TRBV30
CAWSHGTGGGYGYTF
TGTGCCTGGAGTCACGGGACAGGGGGTGGCTATGGCTACACCTTC
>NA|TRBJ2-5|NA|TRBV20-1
CSARSGVETQYF
TGCAGTGCTAGATCCGGGGTAGAGACCCAGTACTTC
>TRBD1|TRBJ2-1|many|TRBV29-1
CSVDGTGGNEQFF
TGCAGCGTTGATGGGACAGGTGGCAATGAGCAGTTCTTC
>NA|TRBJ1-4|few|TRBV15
CATSRKFATNEKLFF
TGTGCCACCAGCAGAAAATTTGCAACTAATGAAAAACTGTTTTTT
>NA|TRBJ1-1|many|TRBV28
CASSPGGAWVTEAFF
TGTGCCAGCAGTCCCGGCGGAGCCTGGGTCACTGAAGCTTTCTTT
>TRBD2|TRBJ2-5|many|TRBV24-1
CATSEEGLAGRETQYF
TGTGCCACCAGTGAAGAGGGACTAGCGGGGCGAGAGACCCAGTACTTC
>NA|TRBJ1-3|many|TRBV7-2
CASSLDGNSGNTIYF
TGTGCCAGCAGCTTAGACGGGAACTCTGGAAACACCATATATTTT
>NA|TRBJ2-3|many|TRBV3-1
CASSQQVDTQYF
TGTGCCAGCAGCCAACAAGTCGATACGCAGTATTTT
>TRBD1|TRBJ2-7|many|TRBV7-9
CASSRTGPLDEQYF
TGTGCCAGCAGCCGGACAGGGCCCTTGGACGAGCAGTACTTC
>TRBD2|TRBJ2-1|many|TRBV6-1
CASTRGTSGSKPYNEQFF
TGTGCCAGCACGAGAGGGACTAGCGGGAGTAAGCCCTACAATGAGCAGTTCTTC
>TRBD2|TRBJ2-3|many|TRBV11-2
CASSLVGGLAGVSDTQYF
TGTGCCAGCAGCTTAGTGGGAGGACTAGCGGGAGTTTCAGATACGCAGTATTTT
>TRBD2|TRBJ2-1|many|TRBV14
CASSTRLAGEQFF
TGTGCCAGCAGTACTCGACTAGCGGGAGAGCAGTTCTTC
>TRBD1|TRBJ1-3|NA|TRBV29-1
CSVSPGGSGNTIYF
TGCAGCGTTTCGCCAGGGGGATCTGGAAACACCATATATTTT
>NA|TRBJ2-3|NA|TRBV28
CASRPPGTADTQYF
TGTGCCAGCCGCCCTCCCGGCACCGCAGATACGCAGTATTTT
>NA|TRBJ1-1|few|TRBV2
CASSEFENTEAFF
TGTGCCAGCAGTGAATTTGAGAACACTGAAGCTTTCTTT
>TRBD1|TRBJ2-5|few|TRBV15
CATSRGKGQGSQETQYF
TGTGCCACCAGCAGGGGAAAGGGACAGGGGTCTCAAGAGACCCAGTACTTC
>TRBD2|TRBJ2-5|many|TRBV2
CASRETSGEETQYF
TGTGCCAGCAGGGAGACTAGCGGTGAAGAGACCCAGTACTTC
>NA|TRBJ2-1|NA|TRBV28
CASSLLGAGGQFF
TGTGCCAGCAGTTTACTGGGGGCTGGGGGGCAGTTCTTC
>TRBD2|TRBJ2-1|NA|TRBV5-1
CASSLTSGTNNEQFF
TGCGCCAGCAGCCTGACTAGCGGGACCAACAATGAGCAGTTCTTC
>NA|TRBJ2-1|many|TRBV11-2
CASSLARGGNEQFF
TGTGCCAGCAGCTTAGCGAGAGGTGGGAATGAGCAGTTCTTC
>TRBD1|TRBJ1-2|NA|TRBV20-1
CSAWDSPSYGYTF
TGCAGTGCTTGGGACAGTCCTAGCTATGGCTACACCTTC
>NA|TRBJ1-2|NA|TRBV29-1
CSVDRPNYGYTF
TGCAGCGTCGACAGGCCCAACTATGGCTACACCTTC
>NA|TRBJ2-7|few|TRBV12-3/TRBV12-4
CASTPDRFSYEQYF
TGTGCCAGCACCCCCGACAGGTTCTCCTACGAGCAGTACTTC
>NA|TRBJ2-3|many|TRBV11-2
CASSLAYGAPDTQYF
TGTGCCAGCAGCTTAGCATACGGGGCCCCAGATACGCAGTATTTT
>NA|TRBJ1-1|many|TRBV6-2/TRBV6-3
CASSYSSVNTEAFF
TGTGCCAGCAGTTACTCGAGTGTGAACACTGAAGCTTTCTTT
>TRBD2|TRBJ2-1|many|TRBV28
CASSLGGGTGLAGNNEQFF
TGTGCCAGCAGTTTAGGTGGGGGCACCGGACTAGCGGGAAACAATGAGCAGTTCTTC
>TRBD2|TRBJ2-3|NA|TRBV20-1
CSARWGLAAVRVQYF
TGCAGTGCTAGATGGGGACTAGCGGCAGTGCGTGTGCAGTATTTT
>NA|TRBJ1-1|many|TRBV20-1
CSALGGQRNTEAFF
TGCAGTGCTTTGGGGGGGCAGAGGAACACTGAAGCTTTCTTT
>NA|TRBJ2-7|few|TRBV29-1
CSVEPWLAGISYEQYF
TGCAGCGTTGAGCCGTGGCTAGCAGGGATTTCCTACGAGCAGTACTTC
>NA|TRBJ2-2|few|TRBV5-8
CASSLAVTGELFF
TGTGCCAGCAGCTTGGCCGTCACCGGGGAGCTGTTTTTT
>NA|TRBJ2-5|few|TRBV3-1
CASSHGASREYF
TGTGCCAGCAGCCATGGCGCCTCGCGGGAGTACTTC
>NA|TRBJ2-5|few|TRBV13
CASSLAEGTTQYF
TGTGCCAGCAGCTTAGCAGAGGGGACGACCCAGTACTTC
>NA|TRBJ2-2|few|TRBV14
CASSQVYFPGELFF
TGTGCCAGCAGCCAAGTGTACTTTCCCGGGGAGCTGTTTTTT